Each of the 6 T cell receptor beta chains below was sequenced from the same sample in a study of Ad26.COV2.S vaccination and SARS-CoV-2 variants. Treatment denoted: about 20 received Ad26.COV2.S at low or high dose, single or two shots; roughly five received placebo; per-sample allocation not given. Specimen acquisition occurred on day 63 following the initial vaccine or placebo injection. Clones were read by immunoSEQ multiplex PCR, and TCRdb kept only the in-frame ones, dropping some. Here the sample spans about 680,000 clones, more than 70% being singletons. This specimen consisted of peripheral blood, obtained in a trial of Ad26.COV2.S vaccine versus placebo. The receptors originated from a person between 18 and 60 years old who received the Ad26.COV2.S COVID-19 vaccine or a placebo.

V is TRBV15 and J is TRBJ1-4; TRBD1 matches 8 bases. Per germline, CDR1 LNHNV and CDR2 YYDKDF (reference sequence). The CDR3 spans 13 residues. V gave up 7 bases and J gave up 7 bases; unmatched junction bases: 5. The DNA of the CDR3 is TGTGCCACCACCCGGACAGGGCTTGAAAAACTGTTTTTT. This translates into CATTRTGLEKLFF.

The rearrangement uses TRBV2 and TRBJ1-1; D is ambiguous. CDR1 SNHLY and CDR2 FYNNEI come from the germline V gene. The CDR3 extends over 13 amino acids. Trimming left V 4 bases short and J 3 bases short, with 9 bases between. CDR3 nucleotides: TGTGCCAGCAGTGCACAGCTAGACACTGAAGCTTTCTTT. It yields the protein CASSAQLDTEAFF.

A single count supports this clone. V is TRBV27 and J is TRBJ2-7, with 8 bases matching TRBD2. CDR1 MNHEY and CDR2 SMNVEV come from the germline V gene (reference sequence). V shed 6 bases and J 3 bases; nucleotides not matched to a gene: 4. The CDR3 is 13 amino acids. Here the CDR3 reads CASSTGLVYEQYF. CDR3 in DNA: TGTGCCAGCAGCACGGGACTAGTCTACGAGCAGTACTTC.

This chain connects TRBV7-9 to TRBJ2-7, with 7 bases identical to TRBD2. CDR1 and CDR2 from the germline V gene are SEHNR and FQNEAQ (reference sequence). Trimming cost V 4 bases and J 3 bases; bases outside gene matches: 3. The CDR3 totals 13 residues. CDR3 protein: CASSSGGSYEQYF. DNA for the CDR3: TGTGCCAGCAGCTCGGGGGGAAGCTACGAGCAGTACTTC.

V and J are TRBV7-2 and TRBJ2-5, with D perhaps matching TRBD2 (6 bases). With 4 bases removed from V and 5 bases from J, the gap between germline ends came to 11 bases. CDR1 and CDR2 (germline): SGHTA, FQGNSA. This CDR3 is 13 amino acids long. CDR3 sequence (DNA): TGTGCCAGCAGCTGGGTCGGAGGGGAGACCCAGTACTTC. It codes for CASSWVGGETQYF.

V is TRBV11-2 and J is TRBJ2-7; 9 nucleotides agree with TRBD2. The CDR3 covers 14 residues. The V and J ends lost 1 base and 6 bases, in that order; junction bases with no gene match: 4. Per the germline V gene, CDR1 is SGHAT and CDR2 is FQNNGV. Written as DNA, the CDR3 is TGTGCCAGCAGCTTAGCGGCGGGGGGGCTCGAGCAGTACTTC. It specifies CASSLAAGGLEQYF.